This record looks at one T cell receptor (beta chain) sequence and its context. The junction shows a germline mismatch at one end, possibly a read error. In the original processing: From reference gene primer amplification, estimates of nucleated cell counts were derived. Sequencing was performed with immunoSEQ multiplex PCR; in TCRdb, only in-frame clones are kept and a portion is missing. D and trimming were read from the DNA, whereas the V and J calls and clone size are those reported in that table. The sample includes approximately 230,000 clones, about 80% of them seen just once. This record comes from a study of blood T cell repertoires in COVID-19. Study-level background: The origin of the acute and convalescent COVID-19 samples was the United States, Italy and Spain. From T cells, B-cell-depleted T cells, or PBMCs came the material, which was cDNA or gDNA.

In germline, CDR1 is MNHEY, CDR2 SVGAGI. The CDR3 has 15 residues. The chain employs TRBV6-5 and TRBJ2-2; the match to TRBD2 covers 7 bases. The specimen sequenced was peripheral blood. The TCR comes from a woman older than 75 with active or convalescent COVID-19. CDR3 DNA: TGTGCCAGCAGTTACTCGTATGTAACCGGCGGGGGGCTGTTTTTT. Its translation: CASSYSYVTGGGLFF.